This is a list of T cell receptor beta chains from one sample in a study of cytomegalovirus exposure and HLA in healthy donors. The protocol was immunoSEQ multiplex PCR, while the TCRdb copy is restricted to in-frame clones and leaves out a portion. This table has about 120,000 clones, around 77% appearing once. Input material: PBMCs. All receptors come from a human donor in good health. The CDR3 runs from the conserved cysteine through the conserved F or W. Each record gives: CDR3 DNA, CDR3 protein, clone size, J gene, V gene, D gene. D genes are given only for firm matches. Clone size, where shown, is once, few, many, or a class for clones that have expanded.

DNA: TGTGCCTGGAGTGGACAGCAGAACACTGAAGCTTTCTTT
CDR3: CAWSGQQNTEAFF
size: -
J: TRBJ1-1
V: TRBV30
D: -

DNA: TGTGCCAGCAGTTCCCCTGCGGCGGGGACCTCCTACGAGCAGTACTTC
CDR3: CASSSPAAGTSYEQYF
size: -
J: TRBJ2-7
V: TRBV28
D: -

DNA: TGTGCCAGCAGTTACTCGCAGGGTGGTAACGAGCAGTACTTC
CDR3: CASSYSQGGNEQYF
size: -
J: TRBJ2-7
V: TRBV6-5
D: -

DNA: TGCGCCAGCAGCCAAACACAGGGATTAAACTACAATGAGCAGTTCTTC
CDR3: CASSQTQGLNYNEQFF
size: -
J: TRBJ2-1
V: TRBV4-1
D: -

DNA: TGTGCCAGCAAGGAACAGGGCCTCCCCACCGGGGAGCTGTTTTTT
CDR3: CASKEQGLPTGELFF
size: -
J: TRBJ2-2
V: TRBV28
D: -

DNA: TGTGCCAGCAGCTTCGACAGGGATGAGCAGTTCTTC
CDR3: CASSFDRDEQFF
size: -
J: TRBJ2-1
V: TRBV11-3
D: TRBD1

DNA: TGTGCCAGCAGCTCGCATACTAGCGGCCTTTACAATGAGCAGTTCTTC
CDR3: CASSSHTSGLYNEQFF
size: few
J: TRBJ2-1
V: TRBV5-4
D: TRBD2

DNA: TGTGCCATCAGTGAAGCCGGGACAGGGGACGAAAAACTGTTTTTT
CDR3: CAISEAGTGDEKLFF
size: few
J: TRBJ1-4
V: TRBV10-3
D: TRBD1

DNA: TGCGCCAGCAGCCCCTGGGGGGGGGTCAGCCTCGAAGCTTTCTTT
CDR3: CASSPWGGVSLEAFF
size: -
J: TRBJ1-1
V: TRBV4-1
D: -

DNA: TGTGCCAGCAGCTTGGAAGGAGGGTACTATGGCTACACCTTC
CDR3: CASSLEGGYYGYTF
size: -
J: TRBJ1-2
V: TRBV11-2
D: -

DNA: TGTGCCAGCCGGGGGACTGAAGCTTTCTTT
CDR3: CASRGTEAFF
size: once
J: TRBJ1-1
V: TRBV6-5
D: -

DNA: TGTGCCAGTACTCCCGGGACAGGGGGCGTTCAGCCCCAGCATTTT
CDR3: CASTPGTGGVQPQHF
size: few
J: TRBJ1-5
V: TRBV2
D: TRBD1

DNA: TGTGCCAGCAGCACCAGCCTTCTAGCGGGAGGGCCCACAGATACGCAGTATTTT
CDR3: CASSTSLLAGGPTDTQYF
size: -
J: TRBJ2-3
V: TRBV7-2
D: TRBD2

DNA: TGCGCCAGCAGCCCCGGGGGTAGCGGAGGCATCATAAGCTCCTACAATGAGCAGTTCTTC
CDR3: CASSPGGSGGIISSYNEQFF
size: -
J: TRBJ2-1
V: TRBV4-1
D: -

DNA: TGTGCCAGCAGTGACTTGGCGGGAGTATCCTACAATGAGCAGTTCTTC
CDR3: CASSDLAGVSYNEQFF
size: -
J: TRBJ2-1
V: TRBV6-4
D: TRBD2